These 20 T cell receptor beta chains were all obtained from the same sample, sequenced in a study of blood T cell repertoires in COVID-19 (dated by TCRdb to 2019 to 2021). Library construction relied on the immunoSEQ multiplex PCR assay. This is the immuneACCESS table as TCRdb keeps it, with only in-frame sequences that have V and J called. A part of the clones is gone; compared with another copy, unresolved V genes explain less than half, and the rest is unexplained. This sample lists tens of thousands of clones; roughly 82% were detected once. Jointly, the top ten make up roughly an eighth of the sample. Sequenced: peripheral blood. These receptors all stem from a woman older than 75 with acute or convalescent COVID-19.

This clone was counted many times. The chain employs TRBV6-6 and TRBJ1-4; D uncertain. V was cut by 4 bases and J by 2 bases, with 8 bases left in between. This CDR3 has 14 amino acids. Germline V lookup: CDR1 MNHNY, CDR2 SVGAGI (reference sequence). The CDR3, as DNA: TGTGCCAGCAGTTCCTATTCGACTAATGAAAAACTGTTTTTT. Protein: CASSSYSTNEKLFF.

This clone has just one count. The rearrangement links TRBV2 to TRBJ2-6; a weak D match, TRBD1 (6 bases). CDR3 length: 16 amino acids. V was cut by 7 bases and J by 0 bases, with 13 bases left in between. The V gene's germline CDR1 is SNHLY and CDR2 FYNNEI. DNA for the CDR3: TGTGCCAGCATCAGGGGTCTTTTCTCTGGGGCCAACGTCCTGACTTTC. This encodes CASIRGLFSGANVLTF.

This sequence joins TRBV11-1 and TRBJ2-5; 11 bases fit TRBD1. The length of the CDR3 is 14 residues. The germline gives CDR1 SGHAT, CDR2 FQDESV (reference sequence). The trim removed 5 bases at V and 10 bases at J, leaving 9 bases unmatched. Written as DNA, the CDR3 is TGTGCCAGCAGCGTAGTCCCGGGACAGGGGGACCAGTACTTC. Amino acid sequence: CASSVVPGQGDQYF.

V and J are TRBV19 and TRBJ1-4, with a possible D match to TRBD1 (5 bases). In germline, CDR1 is LNHDA, CDR2 SQIVND (reference sequence). CDR3 length equals 14 residues. The V gene lost 3 bases and the J gene lost 8 bases, with 13 bases spanning the gap. CDR3 loop: CASSISQGGEKLFF. CDR3 in DNA: TGTGCCAGTAGTATTAGTCAGGGTGGAGAAAAACTGTTTTTT.

J is TRBJ2-2 and V is TRBV10-2, with D possibly being TRBD1 (6 bases). Deletions cut 6 bases from V and 0 bases from J, with 14 bases between. Per the germline V gene, CDR1 is WSHSY and CDR2 is SAAADI. CDR3 length equals 16 residues. For the CDR3, the DNA is TGCGCCAGCAGCGGACTGGACAGAGCGAACACCGGGGAGCTGTTTTTT. This translates into CASSGLDRANTGELFF.

The CDR3 DNA sequence: TGCGCCAGCAGTGGTGGGAGCGGGATTCGCACAGATACGCAGTATTTT. This codes for CASSGGSGIRTDTQYF. The rearrangement links TRBV10-1 to TRBJ2-3; 7 positions agree with TRBD2. The CDR3 spans 16 residues. V was clipped by 4 bases and J by 1 base; unmatched bases: 8. Germline V gene sequence: CDR1 WNHNN, CDR2 SYGVQD (reference sequence).

The chain joins TRBV24-1 to TRBJ2-3; 9 bases are a match to TRBD2. The CDR3 length is 16 residues. Trimming at V came to 4 bases and at J to 2 bases, leaving 6 bases not matched to a gene. Germline loops: CDR1 KGHDR, CDR2 SFDVKD. As DNA, the CDR3 is TGTGCCACCAGTGACTTAGCGGGAGAAAACACAGATACGCAGTATTTT. Translated, it gives CATSDLAGENTDTQYF.

This clone was seen more than once but under ten times. The chain uses TRBV30 and TRBJ2-1; 8 bases match TRBD2. CDR1 and CDR2 from the germline V gene are GTSNPN and SVGIG (reference sequence). After removal of 0 bases from V and 5 bases from J, the junction contained 3 bases not matched to a gene. This CDR3 is 14 amino acids long. The CDR3 spells CAWSVLAENNEQFF. The CDR3 DNA reads as TGTGCCTGGAGTGTACTAGCGGAAAACAATGAGCAGTTCTTC.

The chain recombines TRBV5-4 with TRBJ2-1; 7 bases are shared with TRBD1. CDR1 and CDR2 from the germline V gene are SGHNT and YYREEE (reference sequence). V shed 2 bases and J 1 base; nucleotides not matched to a gene: 6. The CDR3 loop spans 16 amino acids. CDR3 in amino acids: CASSFEGAGSYNEQFF. CDR3 bases: TGTGCCAGCAGCTTCGAGGGGGCTGGGTCCTACAATGAGCAGTTCTTC.

The rearrangement uses TRBV27 and TRBJ1-2, with a possible D match to TRBD1 (6 bases). The germline gives CDR1 MNHEY, CDR2 SMNVEV (reference sequence). The CDR3 covers 16 residues. Trimming removed 4 bases from V and 5 bases from J, with 20 bases in between. The CDR3 sequence: CASSSPGTPLGYGYTF. The DNA of the CDR3 is TGTGCCAGCAGTTCCCCCGGGACACCCCTGGGTTATGGCTACACCTTC.

This clone was counted a few times. V usage is TRBV19 and J usage is TRBJ2-2, with 9 positions matching TRBD1. After removal of 7 bases from V and 5 bases from J, the junction contained 8 bases not matched to a gene. CDR1 and CDR2 (germline): LNHDA, SQIVND (reference sequence). The CDR3 length is 15 residues. The DNA of the CDR3 is TGTGCCAGTACCCGGGGACAGGGTAGAACCGGGGAGCTGTTTTTT. Protein: CASTRGQGRTGELFF.

In its sample, this clone was seen a few times. The rearrangement links TRBV5-1 to TRBJ2-1; D perhaps matches TRBD2 (6 bases). The CDR3 loop spans 15 amino acids. The germline gives CDR1 SGHRS, CDR2 YFSETQ. With 0 bases removed from V and 4 bases from J, the gap between germline ends came to 11 bases. CDR3 DNA: TGCGCCAGCAGCTTGGGTAGCGGAGGATACAATGAGCAGTTCTTC. It encodes CASSLGSGGYNEQFF.

This clone was picked up one time. CDR3 protein: CASTQGQGDTEAFF. CDR3 DNA: TGTGCCAGTACTCAGGGACAGGGGGACACTGAAGCTTTCTTT. This chain connects TRBV19 to TRBJ1-1; TRBD1 matches 11 bases. The CDR3 is made up of 14 amino acids. The V and J ends lost 7 bases and 3 bases, in that order; junction bases with no gene match: 4. Germline assignment: CDR1 LNHDA and CDR2 SQIVND (reference sequence).

The rearrangement links TRBV10-3 to TRBJ2-7; 7 positions agree with TRBD2. Per the germline V gene, CDR1 is ENHRY and CDR2 is SYGVKD. This CDR3 is 14 amino acids long. After removal of 3 bases from V and 2 bases from J, the junction contained 4 bases not matched to a gene. Written as DNA, the CDR3 is TGTGCCATCAGTGAATCCCTAGCGGCCTACGAGCAGTACTTC. It specifies CAISESLAAYEQYF.

V is TRBV2 and J is TRBJ1-1, with D unresolved. The CDR3 runs to 12 residues. Germline V gene lookup returns CDR1 SNHLY and CDR2 FYNNEI. The V and J ends lost 8 bases and 8 bases respectively, with 15 bases between them. CDR3 sequence reads: CASFRPRLEAFF. As DNA, the CDR3 is TGTGCCAGCTTTAGACCCAGGCTCGAAGCTTTCTTT.

The chain couples TRBV18 to TRBJ1-5, with D possibly being TRBD1 (5 bases). The ends were cut back, 6 bases at V and 2 bases at J, with 11 bases in the middle. CDR3 length: 14 residues. Germline-derived CDR1 and CDR2 are KGHSH and LQKENI. For the CDR3, the DNA is TGTGCCAGCTCGTCCGGGACTGGCAATCAGCCCCAGCATTTT. It is translated as CASSSGTGNQPQHF.

The genes are TRBV18 and TRBJ1-1, with 11 positions matching TRBD1. Germline V CDR1 and CDR2: KGHSH, LQKENI. Unmatched junction bases numbered 17, after V lost 6 bases and J lost 11 bases. CDR3 length equals 16 residues. Here the CDR3 DNA reads TGTGCCAGCTCCCCAATGAGGCTGGACAGGGGGCTCGTCGCTTTCTTT. As protein: CASSPMRLDRGLVAFF.

This chain connects TRBV5-4 to TRBJ2-3, with 10 bases that match TRBD1. In germline, CDR1 is SGHNT, CDR2 YYREEE (reference sequence). The trim removed 4 bases at V and 1 base at J, leaving 12 bases unmatched. This CDR3 has 18 residues. DNA of the CDR3: TGTGCCAGCAGCCCGACAGGGGGCGGCCTAGAGGGCACAGATACGCAGTATTTT. It translates to CASSPTGGGLEGTDTQYF.

The CDR3 DNA sequence: TGTGCCAGCAGACTACTACAGGGGAGTAACTATGGCTACACCTTC. This sequence encodes CASRLLQGSNYGYTF. The chain combines TRBV5-4 with TRBJ1-2; 7 nucleotides agree with TRBD1. Germline V lookup: CDR1 SGHNT, CDR2 YYREEE (reference sequence). This CDR3 has 15 amino acids. V was clipped by 5 bases and J by 1 base; unmatched bases: 8.

The V and J genes are TRBV7-3 and TRBJ2-3, with D perhaps TRBD2 (6 bases). Germline V lookup: CDR1 SGHTA, CDR2 FQGTGA. The CDR3 is made up of 14 amino acids. V lost 4 bases and J lost 3, with 11 bases in between. The CDR3 bases are TGTGCCAGCAGCTCAAGCGGAGGGACAGATACGCAGTATTTT. This translates into CASSSSGGTDTQYF.